This T cell receptor (beta chain) stems from a study of T cell responses to AZD1222 COVID-19 vaccine. Study results and caveats: Donors were largely white British and mainly female; clonal diversity was possibly underestimated. Reports indicate that nearly half of spike-specific TCRs are directed at unmutated variant regions.

The protocol was immunoSEQ multiplex PCR, while the TCRdb copy is restricted to in-frame clones and leaves out a portion. The table lists approximately 120,000 clones, about 88% of them singletons. The CDR3 extends over 14 amino acids. CDR1 SGHTS and CDR2 YDEGEE come from the germline V gene. The ends were cut back, 4 bases at V and 2 bases at J, with 11 bases in the middle. With regard to this clone: Its antigen is still unknown.

The chain carries TRBV5-8 and TRBJ2-3, with D maybe TRBD2 (6 bases). The receptor was isolated from an adult who received the AZD1222 COVID-19 vaccine. Here the sequenced sample was peripheral blood, taken 28 days after the second AZD1222 dose. CDR3 coding DNA: TGTGCCAGCAGCCCGGGGGATTTCACAGATACGCAGTATTTT. Its translation: CASSPGDFTDTQYF.